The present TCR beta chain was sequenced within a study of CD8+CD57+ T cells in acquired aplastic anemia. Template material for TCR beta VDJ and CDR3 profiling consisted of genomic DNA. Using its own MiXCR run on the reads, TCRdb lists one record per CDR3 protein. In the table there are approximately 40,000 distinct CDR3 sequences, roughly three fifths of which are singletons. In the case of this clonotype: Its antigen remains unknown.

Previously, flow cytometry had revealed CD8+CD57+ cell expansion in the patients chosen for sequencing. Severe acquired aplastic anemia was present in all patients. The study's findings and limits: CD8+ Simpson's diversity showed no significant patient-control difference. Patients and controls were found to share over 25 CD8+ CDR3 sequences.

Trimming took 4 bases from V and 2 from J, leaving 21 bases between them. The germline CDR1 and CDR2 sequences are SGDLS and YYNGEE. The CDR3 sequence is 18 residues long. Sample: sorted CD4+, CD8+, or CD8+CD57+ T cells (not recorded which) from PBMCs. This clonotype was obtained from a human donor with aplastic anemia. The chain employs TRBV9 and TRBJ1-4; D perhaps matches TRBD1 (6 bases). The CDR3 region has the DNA TGTGCCAGCAGCTCACCCCCCATCCACACAGGGACTAATGAAAAACTGTTTTTT. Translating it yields CASSSPPIHTGTNEKLFF.